This TCR beta chain was observed in a study of glioma-infiltrating T cells. The iRepertoire nested amplicon-rescue multiplex PCR amplified TCR alpha and beta CDR3s from RNA. Input was 100-400 ng of tissue mRNA or PBMC total RNA. TCRdb re-derived calls from the multiplex PCR reads in MiXCR, one entry per CDR3 protein. The sample consists of fewer than 200,000 distinct CDR3 sequences, approximately 40% of them appearing once. This clonotype was observed once. A read error may be the cause here, since a much bigger clone is one base away. The CDR3 loop spans 17 amino acids. Between the trimmed V and J ends, which lost 3 bases and 8 bases, there was a span of 26 bases. Per germline, CDR1 DFQATT and CDR2 SNEGSKA (reference sequence).

The material sequenced was glioma tissue, nonneoplastic brain tissue, or PBMCs (not recorded which). The TCR was taken from a human donor with low-grade glioma or glioblastoma, undergoing nonglioma brain surgery, or in good health (not recorded which). V is TRBV20-1 and J is TRBJ2-1, with D tentatively TRBD2 (6 bases). The CDR3 protein is CSASSVKTGVTSDEQFF. The DNA for the CDR3 is TGCAGTGCTAGTTCTGTAAAAACGGGAGTTACCTCCGATGAGCAGTTCTTC.